This T cell receptor beta chain emerged from a study of T cell changes during pregnancy in multiple sclerosis. Using immunoSEQ multiplex PCR, the repertoire was profiled, and TCRdb retains in-frame clones only, with some absent. The sample lists tens of thousands of clones, around nine tenths occurring once. The CDR3 is 14 amino acids. Trimming cost V 2 bases and J 2 bases, with 9 bases left between them. Looked up from germline, CDR1 is SGHVS and CDR2 is FQNEAQ. The V gene is TRBV7-8, the J gene TRBJ1-1, with D unclear. The sample was peripheral blood, taken in the second trimester of pregnancy. The sequence derives from a female donor with multiple sclerosis, enrolled in a pregnancy study. CDR3: CASSLRRLNTEAFF. For the CDR3, the DNA is TGTGCCAGCAGCTTACGCAGACTTAACACTGAAGCTTTCTTT. The full variable domain, with the rest looked up from reference TRBV7-8 and TRBJ1-1, is GAGVSQSPRYKVAKRGQDVALRCDPISGHVSLFWYQQALGQGPEFLTYFQNEAQLDKSGLPSDRFFAERPEGSVSTLKIQRTQQEDSAVYLCASSLRRLNTEAFFGQGTRLTVV.